Each of the 15 T cell receptor beta chains below was sequenced from the same sample in a study of CD8 T cells in ankylosing spondylitis. TCRdb called the 5' RACE reads again in MiXCR, with one record for every CDR3 protein. This table holds 290,000 or so distinct CDR3 sequences, 20% found once. The specimen was blood, either unsorted or a sorted T cell fraction (not recorded which). All receptors derive from a female donor with ankylosing spondylitis or in good health (not recorded which).

The table lists this clonotype with many counts. The rearrangement uses TRBV29-1 and TRBJ1-2, with D perhaps TRBD1 (5 bases). Trimming removed 6 bases at V and 7 bases at J, with 18 bases between. CDR3 length equals 13 residues. Germline V gives CDR1 SQVTM, CDR2 ANQGSEA. The DNA for the CDR3 is TGCAGCGTCGCTCTCCAGGGATTGAGTGGCTACACCTTC. It encodes CSVALQGLSGYTF.

A few counts support this clonotype. The chain links TRBV15 to TRBJ2-2; 9 bases are a match to TRBD1. The V segment lost 0 bases and the J segment 7 bases; nucleotides outside the gene matches: 9. CDR3 length: 17 residues. Germline V gives CDR1 LNHNV, CDR2 YYDKDF (reference sequence). As DNA, the CDR3 is TGTGCCACCAGCAGAGATCGAACAGGGGGCGCGGTCGGGGAGCTGTTTTTT. This codes for CATSRDRTGGAVGELFF.

In this sample, this clonotype turned up a few times. This chain joins TRBV3-1 and TRBJ2-7, with 7 bases fitting TRBD2. Trimming at V came to 1 base and at J to 3 bases, leaving 12 bases not matched to a gene. CDR3 size: 17 residues. Germline CDR1 reads LGHDT; CDR2 reads YNNKEL (reference sequence). CDR3 DNA sequence: TGTGCCAGCAGCCAAGGTCCTCAGGGTCTAGCGGTCTACGAGCAGTACTTC. Translating it yields CASSQGPQGLAVYEQYF.

J is TRBJ1-6 and V is TRBV7-2, with TRBD1 matching 7 bases. The junction had 5 bases not matched to a gene; V was cut back by 1 base and J by 8 bases. The CDR3 contains 15 residues. Germline V gene data show CDR1 as SGHTA and CDR2 as FQGNSA. CDR3 nucleotide sequence: TGTGCCAGCAGCTTAGGTGGCCAGGGGGATTCACCCCTCCACTTT. The encoded protein is CASSLGGQGDSPLHF.

At least ten counts were recorded for this clonotype. The chain recombines TRBV20-1 with TRBJ2-7, with 9 nucleotides matching TRBD2. The CDR3 is 14 residues long. The trim removed 6 bases at V and 6 bases at J, leaving 12 bases unmatched. Germline CDR1 is DFQATT and CDR2 is SNEGSKA (reference sequence). The CDR3 is CSAQTSGAEGEQYF. The CDR3 DNA follows: TGCAGTGCCCAGACTAGCGGAGCCGAGGGCGAGCAGTACTTC.

This clonotype turned up a few times. The chain links TRBV4-3 to TRBJ2-3, with D possibly TRBD2 on 5 matching bases. Germline CDR1 and CDR2: LGHNA and YSLEER. V was trimmed by 3 bases and J by 6 bases, leaving 13 bases between them. The CDR3 is 14 residues long. The DNA for the CDR3 is TGCGCCAGCAGCCAGGGATTAGCGATGGATACGCAGTATTTT. Its protein is CASSQGLAMDTQYF.

In this sample, this clonotype turned up a few times. The genes are TRBV12-3 or TRBV12-4 and TRBJ2-5; 9 nucleotides align to TRBD1. Trimming took 7 bases from V and 3 from J; bases not matched to a gene: 9. The CDR3 is 15 amino acids. This CDR3 is CASKRWGTGKETQYF. In DNA, the CDR3 is TGTGCCAGCAAGAGGTGGGGGACAGGGAAAGAGACCCAGTACTTC.

The chain carries TRBV15 and TRBJ2-3; D gene ambiguous. Trimming took off 1 base at V and 0 bases at J, with 11 bases between the two ends. CDR1 is LNHNV and CDR2 is YYDKDF in the germline V gene (reference sequence). This CDR3 comprises 16 residues. CDR3 sequence: CATSRAGYLSTDTQYF. The CDR3 DNA follows: TGTGCCACCAGCAGAGCGGGCTACTTAAGCACAGATACGCAGTATTTT. Full variable domain (missing parts from reference TRBV15 and TRBJ2-3): DAMVIQNPRYQVTQFGKPVTLSCSQTLNHNVMYWYQQKSSQAPKLLFHYYDKDFNNEADTPDNFQSRRPNTSFCFLDIRSPGLGDTAMYLCATSRAGYLSTDTQYFGPGTRLTVL.

The chain combines TRBV7-2 with TRBJ2-7, with 12 bases matching TRBD1. CDR3 size: 16 residues. Germline V lookup: CDR1 SGHTA, CDR2 FQGNSA. J was trimmed by 6 bases and V by 6 bases; bases with no gene match: 12. The CDR3 coding sequence is TGTGCCAGCAGATTATCCCCCGGGACAGGGGGCGCCGAGCAGTACTTC. Translating it yields CASRLSPGTGGAEQYF.

This chain joins TRBV28 and TRBJ2-3; D unclear. CDR1 is MDHEN and CDR2 is SYDVKM in the germline V gene. Trimming removed 1 base at V and 6 bases at J, with 14 bases between. This CDR3 is 15 amino acids long. The CDR3 nucleotides are TGTGCCAGCAGTTTATCCTTAGGGTTTTTGGATACGCAGTATTTT. Protein product: CASSLSLGFLDTQYF.

This clonotype was detected only a few times. The chain joins TRBV7-2 to TRBJ1-5, with TRBD1 matching 7 bases. The V and J ends lost 2 bases and 4 bases, in that order; junction bases with no gene match: 2. Germline assignment: CDR1 SGHTA and CDR2 FQGNSA. The CDR3 contains 14 residues. The chain's CDR3 is CASSLNRGNQPQHF. Written as DNA, the CDR3 is TGTGCCAGCAGCTTAAACAGGGGTAATCAGCCCCAGCATTTT.

V usage is TRBV18 and J usage is TRBJ2-7; D not resolved. The CDR3 is made up of 15 amino acids. V shed 3 bases and J shed 5 bases, with 17 bases lying between them. Per the germline V gene, CDR1 is KGHSH and CDR2 is LQKENI. The CDR3 DNA is TGTGCCAGCTCACCTGGTAGGGCTCCGGCCAACGAGCAGTACTTC. As protein: CASSPGRAPANEQYF.

This clonotype was counted only a few times. V and J are TRBV4-3 and TRBJ2-2; 15 nucleotides align to TRBD2. Germline CDR1 and CDR2: LGHNA and YSLEER. Losses at the gene ends were 2 bases for V and 4 bases for J; bases not matched to a gene: 11. The CDR3 contains 20 residues. The CDR3, as DNA: TGCGCCAGCAGCCAATGGACTAGCGGGAGGGCCCTACCGGGCACCGGGGAGCTGTTTTTT. Encoded protein: CASSQWTSGRALPGTGELFF.

The CDR3 coding sequence is TGTGCCATCAGCCCCACAAGGGACACTGAAGCTTTCTTT. It codes for CAISPTRDTEAFF. The J gene is TRBJ1-1, the V gene TRBV10-3, with unresolved D. V lost 6 bases and J 3 bases, leaving 11 bases between the germline ends. Germline assignment: CDR1 ENHRY and CDR2 SYGVKD. The CDR3 is 13 amino acids.

This chain joins TRBV7-6 and TRBJ2-7; 11 bases are a match to TRBD2. Germline trimming cut 1 base from V and 5 bases from J; bases unmatched to any gene: 4. The CDR3 is 15 residues long. In germline, CDR1 is SGHVS, CDR2 FNYEAQ. CDR3 amino acids: CASSLGIAGGNEQYF. CDR3 nucleotides: TGTGCCAGCAGCTTAGGGATAGCGGGAGGGAACGAGCAGTACTTC.